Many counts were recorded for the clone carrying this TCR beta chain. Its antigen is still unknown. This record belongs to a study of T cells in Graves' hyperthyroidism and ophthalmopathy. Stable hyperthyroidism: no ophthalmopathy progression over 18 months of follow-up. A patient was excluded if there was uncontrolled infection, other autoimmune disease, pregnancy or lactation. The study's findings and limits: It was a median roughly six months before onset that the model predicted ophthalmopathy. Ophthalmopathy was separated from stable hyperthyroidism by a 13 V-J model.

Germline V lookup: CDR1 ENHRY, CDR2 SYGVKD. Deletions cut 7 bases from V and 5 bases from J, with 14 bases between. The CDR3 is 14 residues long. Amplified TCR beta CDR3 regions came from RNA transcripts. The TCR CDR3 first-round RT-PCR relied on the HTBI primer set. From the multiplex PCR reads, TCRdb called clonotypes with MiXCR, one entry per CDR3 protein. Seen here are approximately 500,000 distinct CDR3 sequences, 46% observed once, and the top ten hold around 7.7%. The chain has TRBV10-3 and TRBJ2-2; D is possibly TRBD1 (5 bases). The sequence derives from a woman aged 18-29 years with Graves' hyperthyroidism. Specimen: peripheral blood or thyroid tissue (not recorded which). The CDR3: CAITPQGVTGELFF. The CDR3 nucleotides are TGTGCCATCACCCCCCAAGGGGTTACCGGGGAGCTGTTTTTT.